One and the same sample provided the 13 T cell receptor beta chains below, sequenced in a study of blood T cell repertoires in COVID-19. Libraries were prepared by immunoSEQ multiplex PCR; TCRdb keeps only in-frame clonotypes and omits some of them. The sample holds under 130,000 clones, over 75% seen once. Sequenced sample: peripheral blood. Receptor source: a man aged 45-65 years with acute or convalescent COVID-19.

This clone has more than one count but fewer than ten. This chain joins TRBV4-2 and TRBJ2-3, with 11 bases identical to TRBD2. The J segment lost 5 bases and the V segment lost 4 bases, leaving 8 bases of the junction unmatched. The V gene's germline CDR1 is LGHNA and CDR2 YNFKEQ. The CDR3 consists of 16 residues. The CDR3 here is CASSPLSGGGGDTQYF. As DNA, the CDR3 is TGTGCCAGCAGCCCCCTTAGCGGGGGGGGAGGAGATACGCAGTATTTT.

Only one count was recorded for this clone. The chain joins TRBV11-3 to TRBJ2-1; 10 nucleotides agree with TRBD1. V lost 1 base to trimming and J lost 6 bases; unmatched junction nucleotides: 3. There are 15 residues in the CDR3. The germline CDR1 and CDR2 sequences are SGHNT and YENEEA. CDR3 nucleotide sequence: TGTGCCAGCAGCTTAGGGGACAGGGGACCCAATGAGCAGTTCTTC. Translation: CASSLGDRGPNEQFF.

This sequence joins TRBV19 and TRBJ1-1; D is unclear. Germline assignment: CDR1 LNHDA and CDR2 SQIVND (reference sequence). This CDR3 contains 12 residues. V gave up 5 bases and J gave up 5 bases, with 9 bases separating them. The CDR3 coding sequence is TGTGCCAGTAGTCCCCACACAACTGAAGCTTTCTTT. Translating it yields CASSPHTTEAFF.

J is TRBJ1-4 and V is TRBV7-8; D is perhaps TRBD1 (5 bases). The CDR3 is 15 residues long. Trimming took off 2 bases at V and 7 bases at J, with 14 bases between the two ends. Germline V gene lookup returns CDR1 SGHVS and CDR2 FQNEAQ. CDR3: CASSLFTWGGEKLFF. CDR3 DNA: TGTGCCAGCAGCTTATTTACTTGGGGGGGTGAAAAACTGTTTTTT.

J is TRBJ1-5 and V is TRBV2; a weak D match, TRBD1 (6 bases). The CDR3 loop spans 14 amino acids. CDR1 SNHLY and CDR2 FYNNEI come from the germline V gene. The ends were cut back, 7 bases at V and 0 bases at J, with 10 bases in the middle. The CDR3 loop is CASMRGNSNQPQHF. Here the CDR3 DNA reads TGTGCCAGCATGAGGGGGAATAGCAATCAGCCCCAGCATTTT.

The chain has TRBV5-1 and TRBJ2-1; TRBD1 aligns across 8 bases. This CDR3 has 15 residues. Germline V gives CDR1 SGHRS, CDR2 YFSETQ. The trim removed 4 bases at V and 8 bases at J, leaving 11 bases unmatched. The CDR3 here is CASSRGQVFIDEQFF. Here the CDR3 DNA reads TGCGCCAGCAGCCGGGGACAGGTTTTTATTGATGAGCAGTTCTTC.

The sample holds a few counts of this clone. The chain couples TRBV7-9 to TRBJ1-4; D might be TRBD1 (5 bases). The CDR3 consists of 15 residues. The germline V gene has CDR1 SEHNR and CDR2 FQNEAQ (reference sequence). Trimming shortened V by 1 base and J by 0 bases, and 6 bases separated the two germline ends. CDR3 amino acids: CASSLGQPTNEKLFF. The DNA for the CDR3 is TGTGCCAGCAGCTTAGGACAGCCAACTAATGAAAAACTGTTTTTT.

The rearrangement uses TRBV12-3 or TRBV12-4 and TRBJ1-4, with D perhaps matching TRBD1 (5 bases). Trimming removed 8 bases from V and 5 bases from J, with 9 bases in between. CDR3 length equals 12 residues. The CDR3 loop reads CASGRGNEKLFF. The DNA of the CDR3 is TGTGCCAGCGGCCGGGGGAATGAAAAACTGTTTTTT.

V usage is TRBV14 and J usage is TRBJ2-7, with 7 bases identical to TRBD1. The CDR3 extends over 13 amino acids. J was trimmed by 8 bases and V by 5 bases; bases with no gene match: 9. Germline V CDR1 and CDR2: SGHDN, FVKESK. The CDR3 is CASSAQGYSQQYF. The CDR3 DNA follows: TGTGCCAGCAGCGCACAGGGGTACTCACAGCAGTACTTC. The variable domain in full, with the rest retrieved from reference TRBV14 and TRBJ2-7, is EAGVTQFPSHSVIEKGQTVTLRCDPISGHDNLYWYRRVMGKEIKFLLHFVKESKQDESGMPNNRFLAERTGGTYSTLKVQPAELEDSGVYFCASSAQGYSQQYFGPGTRLTVT.

This chain links TRBV12-3 or TRBV12-4 with TRBJ1-1, with D perhaps TRBD1 (5 bases). Trimming pared 3 bases from V and 9 bases from J, leaving 8 bases between. The CDR3 loop spans 11 amino acids. The CDR3 reads CASSFRGKAFF. CDR3 in DNA: TGTGCCAGCAGTTTTAGGGGTAAAGCTTTCTTT.

This rearrangement joins TRBV2 to TRBJ1-6; D uncertain. Trimming pared 10 bases from V and 13 bases from J, leaving 23 bases between. Germline V CDR1 and CDR2: SNHLY, FYNNEI. CDR3 length equals 14 residues. The CDR3 loop reads CATHKSGPGRPLHF. The CDR3 DNA follows: TGTGCCACCCATAAATCAGGCCCGGGGAGGCCCCTCCACTTT.

The gene calls are TRBV11-3 and TRBJ1-6; possible D gene TRBD1, 6 bases. This CDR3 region has 16 residues. Trimming cost V 3 bases and J 7 bases, with 16 bases left between them. The germline V gene has CDR1 SGHNT and CDR2 YENEEA. CDR3 amino acids: CASSLSTGSVNSPLHF. For the CDR3, the DNA is TGTGCCAGCAGCTTGAGCACAGGGAGTGTGAATTCACCCCTCCACTTT.

The V call is TRBV6-1, the J call TRBJ1-2, with a weak D call TRBD1 (6 bases). Germline V gives CDR1 MNHNS, CDR2 SASEGT. This CDR3 spans 16 amino acids. The V end lost 0 bases, the J end lost 7 bases, and 18 bases lay between the germline ends. The CDR3 protein is CASSEAGHRDYSGYTF. The CDR3 region has the DNA TGTGCCAGCAGTGAAGCAGGGCACAGGGACTACTCTGGCTACACCTTC.